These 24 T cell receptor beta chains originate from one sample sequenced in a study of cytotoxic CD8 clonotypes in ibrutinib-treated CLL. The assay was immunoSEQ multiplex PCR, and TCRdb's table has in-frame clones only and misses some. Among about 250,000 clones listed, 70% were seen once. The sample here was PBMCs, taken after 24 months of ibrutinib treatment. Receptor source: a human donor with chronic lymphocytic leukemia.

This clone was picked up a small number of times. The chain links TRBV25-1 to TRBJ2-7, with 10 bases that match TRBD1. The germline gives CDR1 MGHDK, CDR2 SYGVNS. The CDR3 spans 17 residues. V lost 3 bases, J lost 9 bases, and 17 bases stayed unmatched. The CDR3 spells CASSDPQPDRGQTGQYF. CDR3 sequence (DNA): TGTGCCAGCAGTGATCCACAACCCGACAGGGGGCAAACCGGGCAGTACTTC.

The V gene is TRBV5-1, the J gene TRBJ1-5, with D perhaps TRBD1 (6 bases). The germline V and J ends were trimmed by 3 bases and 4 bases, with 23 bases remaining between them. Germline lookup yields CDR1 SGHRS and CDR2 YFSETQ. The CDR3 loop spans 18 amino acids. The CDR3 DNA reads TGCGCCAGCAGCTCCCATAACCCCTCGGACAGTACAAATCAGCCCCAGCATTTT. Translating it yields CASSSHNPSDSTNQPQHF.

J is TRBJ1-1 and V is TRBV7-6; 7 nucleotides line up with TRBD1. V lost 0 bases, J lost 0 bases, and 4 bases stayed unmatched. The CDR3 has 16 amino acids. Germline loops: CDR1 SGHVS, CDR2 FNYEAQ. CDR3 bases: TGTGCCAGCAGCTTAGCGCCGGGACAGTTGAACACTGAAGCTTTCTTT. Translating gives CASSLAPGQLNTEAFF.

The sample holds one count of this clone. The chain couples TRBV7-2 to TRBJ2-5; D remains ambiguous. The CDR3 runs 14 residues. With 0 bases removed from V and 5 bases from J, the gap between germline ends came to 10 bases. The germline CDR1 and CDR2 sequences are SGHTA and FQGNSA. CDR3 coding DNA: TGTGCCAGCAGCTTAGCAGCTTTGGGGGAGACCCAGTACTTC. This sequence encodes CASSLAALGETQYF.

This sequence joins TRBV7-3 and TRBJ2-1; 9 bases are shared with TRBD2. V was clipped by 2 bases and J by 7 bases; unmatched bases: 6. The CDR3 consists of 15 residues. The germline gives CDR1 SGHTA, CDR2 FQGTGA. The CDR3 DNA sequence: TGTGCCAGCAGCTTAGGCGGGAGGGCCATGAATGAGCAGTTCTTC. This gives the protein CASSLGGRAMNEQFF.

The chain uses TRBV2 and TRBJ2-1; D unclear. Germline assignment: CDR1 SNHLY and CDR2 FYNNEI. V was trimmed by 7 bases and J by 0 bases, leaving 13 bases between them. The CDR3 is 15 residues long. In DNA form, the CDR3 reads TGTGCCAGCACGGCCGAGCGTTACTCCTACAATGAGCAGTTCTTC. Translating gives CASTAERYSYNEQFF. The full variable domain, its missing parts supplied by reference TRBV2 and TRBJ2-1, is EPEVTQTPSHQVTQMGQEVILRCVPISNHLYFYWYRQILGQKVEFLVSFYNNEISEKSEIFDDQFSVERPDGSNFTLKIRSTKLEDSAMYFCASTAERYSYNEQFFGPGTRLTVL.

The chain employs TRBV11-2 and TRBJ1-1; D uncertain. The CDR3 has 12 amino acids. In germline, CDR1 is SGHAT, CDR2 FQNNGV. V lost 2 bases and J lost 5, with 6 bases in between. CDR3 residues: CASSLMETEAFF. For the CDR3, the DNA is TGTGCCAGCAGCTTAATGGAGACTGAAGCTTTCTTT. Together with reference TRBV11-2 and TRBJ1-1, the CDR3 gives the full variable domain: EAGVAQSPRYKIIEKRQSVAFWCNPISGHATLYWYQQILGQGPKLLIQFQNNGVVDDSQLPKDRFSAERLKGVDSTLKIQPAKLEDSAVYLCASSLMETEAFFGQGTRLTVV.

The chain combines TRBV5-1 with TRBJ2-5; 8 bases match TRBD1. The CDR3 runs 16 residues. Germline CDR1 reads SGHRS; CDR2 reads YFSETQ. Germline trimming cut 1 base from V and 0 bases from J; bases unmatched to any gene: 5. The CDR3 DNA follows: TGCGCCAGCAGCTTGTCCAGGGGGCCTTACCAAGAGACCCAGTACTTC. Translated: CASSLSRGPYQETQYF.

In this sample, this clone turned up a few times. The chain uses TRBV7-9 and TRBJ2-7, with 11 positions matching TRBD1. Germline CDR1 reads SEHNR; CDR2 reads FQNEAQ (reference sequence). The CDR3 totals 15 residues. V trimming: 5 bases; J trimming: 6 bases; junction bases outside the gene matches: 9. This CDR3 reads CASSGLRDRGSEQYF. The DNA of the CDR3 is TGTGCCAGCAGCGGCCTGCGGGACAGGGGGTCCGAGCAGTACTTC.

DNA for the CDR3: TGCGCCAGGGTGAGGGGGAATCAGCCCCAGCATTTT. This sequence encodes CARVRGNQPQHF. The chain employs TRBV5-1 and TRBJ1-5; perhaps TRBD1 as D (6 bases). Per germline, CDR1 SGHRS and CDR2 YFSETQ. Trimming shortened V by 8 bases and J by 4 bases, and 10 bases separated the two germline ends. CDR3 length: 12 amino acids.

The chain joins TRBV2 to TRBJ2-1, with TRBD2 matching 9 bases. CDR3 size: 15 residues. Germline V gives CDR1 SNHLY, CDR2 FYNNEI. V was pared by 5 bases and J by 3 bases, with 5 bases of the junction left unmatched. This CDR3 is CASSFIAGVYNEQFF. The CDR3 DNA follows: TGTGCCAGCAGTTTTATAGCGGGAGTCTACAATGAGCAGTTCTTC.

The CDR3, as DNA: TGTGCCAGCAGCTTGGCCTTGGGCGAGCAGTTCTTC. Its protein product is CASSLALGEQFF. This chain connects TRBV5-4 to TRBJ2-1; D is unclear. The CDR3 extends over 12 amino acids. Germline V gene data show CDR1 as SGHNT and CDR2 as YYREEE (reference sequence). Trimming cost V 0 bases and J 10 bases, with 8 bases left between them.

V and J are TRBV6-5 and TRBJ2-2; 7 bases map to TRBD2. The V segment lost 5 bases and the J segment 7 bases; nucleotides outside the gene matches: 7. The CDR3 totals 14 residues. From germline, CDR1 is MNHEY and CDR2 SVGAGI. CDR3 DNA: TGTGCCAGCAGTGTTAGAGGGAGGGGCGGGGAGCTGTTTTTT. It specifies CASSVRGRGGELFF.

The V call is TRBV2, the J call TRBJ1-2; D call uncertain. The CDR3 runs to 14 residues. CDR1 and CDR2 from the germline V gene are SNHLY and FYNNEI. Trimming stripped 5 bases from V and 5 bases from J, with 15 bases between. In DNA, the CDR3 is TGTGCCAGCAGTCTCCTAGCGGCAGATTATGGCTACACCTTC. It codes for CASSLLAADYGYTF.

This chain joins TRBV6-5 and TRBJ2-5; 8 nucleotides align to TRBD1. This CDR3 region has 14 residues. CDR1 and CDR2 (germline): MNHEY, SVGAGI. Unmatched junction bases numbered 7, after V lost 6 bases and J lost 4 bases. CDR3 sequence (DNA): TGTGCCAGCAGGAGACAGGGGTCATCAGAGACCCAGTACTTC. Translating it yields CASRRQGSSETQYF.

The CDR3 region is CASSPGTGNEKLFF. CDR3 DNA sequence: TGTGCCAGCAGTCCCGGGACAGGGAATGAAAAACTGTTTTTT. The genes are TRBV28 and TRBJ1-4, with 9 bases that match TRBD1. Germline V lookup: CDR1 MDHEN, CDR2 SYDVKM. V lost 5 bases to trimming and J lost 5 bases; unmatched junction nucleotides: 3. This CDR3 contains 14 residues. The full variable domain, its missing parts supplied by reference TRBV28 and TRBJ1-4, is DVKVTQSSRYLVKRTGEKVFLECVQDMDHENMFWYRQDPGLGLRLIYFSYDVKMKEKGDIPEGYSVSREKKERFSLILESASTNQTSMYLCASSPGTGNEKLFFGSGTQLSVL.

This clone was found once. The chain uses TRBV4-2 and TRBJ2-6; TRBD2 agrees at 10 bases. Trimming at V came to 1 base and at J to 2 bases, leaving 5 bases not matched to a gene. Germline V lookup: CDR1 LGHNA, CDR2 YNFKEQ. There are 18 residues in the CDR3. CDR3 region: CASSQVGLAGAGANVLTF. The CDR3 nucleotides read TGTGCCAGCAGCCAAGTTGGTCTAGCGGGAGCTGGGGCCAACGTCCTGACTTTC.

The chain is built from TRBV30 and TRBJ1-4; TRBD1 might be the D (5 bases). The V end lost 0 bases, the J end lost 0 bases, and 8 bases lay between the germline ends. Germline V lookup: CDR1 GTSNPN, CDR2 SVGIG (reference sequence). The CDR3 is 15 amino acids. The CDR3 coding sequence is TGTGCCTGGAGTGTAGGGACCACAACTAATGAAAAACTGTTTTTT. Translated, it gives CAWSVGTTTNEKLFF.

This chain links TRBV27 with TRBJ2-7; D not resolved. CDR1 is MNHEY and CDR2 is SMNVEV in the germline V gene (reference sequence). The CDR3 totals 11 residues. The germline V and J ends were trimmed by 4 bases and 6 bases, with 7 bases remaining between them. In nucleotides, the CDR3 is TGTGCCAGCAGTTCTGAATTCGAGCAGTACTTC. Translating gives CASSSEFEQYF.

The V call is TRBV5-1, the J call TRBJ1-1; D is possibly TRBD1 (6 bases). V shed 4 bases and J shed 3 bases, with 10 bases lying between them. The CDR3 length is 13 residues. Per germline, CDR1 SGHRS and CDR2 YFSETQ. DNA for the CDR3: TGCGCCAGCAGCACGCGGACAGACACTGAAGCTTTCTTT. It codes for CASSTRTDTEAFF.

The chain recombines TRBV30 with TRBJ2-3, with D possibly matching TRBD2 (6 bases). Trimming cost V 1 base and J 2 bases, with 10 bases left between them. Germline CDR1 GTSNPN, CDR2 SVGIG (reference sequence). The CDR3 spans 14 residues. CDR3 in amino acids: CAWSGAGYTDTQYF. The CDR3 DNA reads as TGTGCCTGGAGTGGAGCGGGCTACACAGATACGCAGTATTTT.

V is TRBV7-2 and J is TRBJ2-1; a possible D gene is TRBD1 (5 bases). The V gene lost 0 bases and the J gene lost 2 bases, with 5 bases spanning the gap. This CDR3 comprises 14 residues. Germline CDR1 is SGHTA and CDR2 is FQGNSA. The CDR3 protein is CASSLARAYNEQFF. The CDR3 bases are TGTGCCAGCAGCTTAGCCAGGGCCTACAATGAGCAGTTCTTC.

The CDR3 DNA sequence: TGTGCCAGTAGTACCCAGACAGGGTTTACGGGCGAGCAGTACTTC. Residues: CASSTQTGFTGEQYF. V usage is TRBV19 and J usage is TRBJ2-7; 7 bases are a match to TRBD1. The CDR3 is 15 amino acids. The V gene end was trimmed by 4 bases and the J gene end by 6 bases; junction bases not matched to a gene: 12. The V gene's germline CDR1 is LNHDA and CDR2 SQIVND (reference sequence).

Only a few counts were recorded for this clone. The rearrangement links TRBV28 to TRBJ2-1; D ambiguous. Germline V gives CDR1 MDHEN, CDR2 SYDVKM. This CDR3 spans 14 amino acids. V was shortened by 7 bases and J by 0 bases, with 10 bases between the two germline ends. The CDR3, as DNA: TGTGCCAGCATAGGCGCGTCCTCCTACAATGAGCAGTTCTTC. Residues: CASIGASSYNEQFF.